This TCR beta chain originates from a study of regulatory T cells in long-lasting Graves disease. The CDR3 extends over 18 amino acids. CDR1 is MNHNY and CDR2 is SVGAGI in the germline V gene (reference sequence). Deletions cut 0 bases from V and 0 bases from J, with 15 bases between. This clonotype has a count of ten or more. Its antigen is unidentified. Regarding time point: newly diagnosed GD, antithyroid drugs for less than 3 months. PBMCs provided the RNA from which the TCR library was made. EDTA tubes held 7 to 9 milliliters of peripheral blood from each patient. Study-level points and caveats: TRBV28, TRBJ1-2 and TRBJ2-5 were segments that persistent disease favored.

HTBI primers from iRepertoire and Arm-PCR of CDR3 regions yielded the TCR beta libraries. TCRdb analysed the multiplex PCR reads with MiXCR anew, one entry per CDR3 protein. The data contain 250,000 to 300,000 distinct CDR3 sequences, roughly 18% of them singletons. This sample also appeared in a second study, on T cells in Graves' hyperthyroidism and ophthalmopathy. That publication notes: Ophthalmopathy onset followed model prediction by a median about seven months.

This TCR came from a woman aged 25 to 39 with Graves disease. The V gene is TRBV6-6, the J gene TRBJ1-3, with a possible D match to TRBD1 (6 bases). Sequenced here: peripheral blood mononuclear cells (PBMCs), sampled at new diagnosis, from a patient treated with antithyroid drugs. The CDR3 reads CASSYSIWGLSSGNTIYF. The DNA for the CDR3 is TGTGCCAGCAGTTACTCGATCTGGGGGCTGAGCTCTGGAAACACCATATATTTT.